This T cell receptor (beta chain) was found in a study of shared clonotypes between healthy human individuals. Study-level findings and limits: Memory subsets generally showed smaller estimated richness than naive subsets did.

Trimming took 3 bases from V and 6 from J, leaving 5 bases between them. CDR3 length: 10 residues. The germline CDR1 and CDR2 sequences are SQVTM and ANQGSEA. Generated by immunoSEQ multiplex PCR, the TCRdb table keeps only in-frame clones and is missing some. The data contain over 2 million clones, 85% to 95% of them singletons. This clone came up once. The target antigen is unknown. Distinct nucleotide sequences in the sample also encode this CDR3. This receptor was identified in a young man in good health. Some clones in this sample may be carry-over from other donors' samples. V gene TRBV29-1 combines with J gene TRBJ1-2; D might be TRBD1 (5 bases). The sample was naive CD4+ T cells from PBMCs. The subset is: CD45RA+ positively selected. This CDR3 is CSVDRDGYTF. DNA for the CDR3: TGCAGCGTTGACAGGGATGGCTACACCTTC.